This entry describes one T cell receptor beta chain. The antigen remains unidentified. Profiling relied on immunoSEQ multiplex PCR, and the TCRdb table lists in-frame clones only, not all of them. The table has roughly 300,000 clones, roughly 90% seen once; the top ten hold 0.92%. The data belong to a study of cytomegalovirus exposure and HLA in healthy donors. Overall study results and limits: Most sequenced TCRs were rare (though some public TCRs occurred in many donors). Reports showed the classifier diagnosing cytomegalovirus status with high specificity and sensitivity. Some TCR beta chains (roughly 160 of them) were listed as cytomegalovirus-associated.

Looked up from germline, CDR1 is MGHDK and CDR2 is SYGVNS. Trimming at V came to 6 bases and at J to 4 bases, leaving 6 bases not matched to a gene. The CDR3 length is 15 residues. The V call is TRBV25-1, the J call TRBJ2-6, with 7 positions matching TRBD1. The TCR comes from a woman in her late teens or twenties in good health and CMV-seronegative. The sequencing sample was made of PBMCs. In nucleotides, the CDR3 is TGTGCCAGCAGAAGAACAGGGGCCGGGGCCAACGTCCTGACTTTC. Encoded protein: CASRRTGAGANVLTF.